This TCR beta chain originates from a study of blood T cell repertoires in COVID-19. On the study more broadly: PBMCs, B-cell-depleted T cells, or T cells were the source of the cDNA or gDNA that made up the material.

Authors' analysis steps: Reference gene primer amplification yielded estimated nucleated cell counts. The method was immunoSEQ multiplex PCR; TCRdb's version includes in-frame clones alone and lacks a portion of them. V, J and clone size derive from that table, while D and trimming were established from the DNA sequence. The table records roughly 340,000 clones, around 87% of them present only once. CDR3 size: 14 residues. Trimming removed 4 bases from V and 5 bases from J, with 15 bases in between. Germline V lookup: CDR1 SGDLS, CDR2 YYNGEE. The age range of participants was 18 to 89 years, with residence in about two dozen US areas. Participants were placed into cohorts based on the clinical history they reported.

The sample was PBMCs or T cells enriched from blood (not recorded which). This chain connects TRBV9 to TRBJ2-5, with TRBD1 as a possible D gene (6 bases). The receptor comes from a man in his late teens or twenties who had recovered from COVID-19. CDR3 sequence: CASSPKGGWETQYF. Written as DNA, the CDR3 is TGTGCCAGCAGCCCGAAAGGGGGTTGGGAGACCCAGTACTTC.